Sequencing of this T cell receptor beta chain was carried out in a study of OX40 agonist ivuxolimab in advanced cancers. Study-wide results and limits: Some nonresponders additionally presented with little normalized T-cell clonal expansion. On average, CD8+ T cells showed a greater number of expanded clones than CD4+.

This CDR3 is 14 amino acids long. V shed 4 bases and J shed 6 bases, with 16 bases lying between them. CDR1 is SGHKS and CDR2 is YYEKEE in the germline V gene (reference sequence). Clones were sequenced by immunoSEQ multiplex PCR, and TCRdb holds only the in-frame ones, with some missing. The sample has 35,000 to 45,000 clones, approximately 86% seen once; the top ten hold roughly 2.4%. Worth noting for this clone: Its antigen is unidentified.

The receptor's source is an adult with an advanced solid tumor such as melanoma, head and neck, liver or kidney cancer. The source was CD4+ or CD8+ T cells sorted from blood, collected in a trial of the OX40 agonist ivuxolimab. The J gene is TRBJ1-2, the V gene TRBV5-5; D call uncertain. CDR3 coding DNA: TGTGCCAGCAGCCCTGCAGGCGGGAGGGATGGCTACACCTTC. Translation: CASSPAGGRDGYTF.